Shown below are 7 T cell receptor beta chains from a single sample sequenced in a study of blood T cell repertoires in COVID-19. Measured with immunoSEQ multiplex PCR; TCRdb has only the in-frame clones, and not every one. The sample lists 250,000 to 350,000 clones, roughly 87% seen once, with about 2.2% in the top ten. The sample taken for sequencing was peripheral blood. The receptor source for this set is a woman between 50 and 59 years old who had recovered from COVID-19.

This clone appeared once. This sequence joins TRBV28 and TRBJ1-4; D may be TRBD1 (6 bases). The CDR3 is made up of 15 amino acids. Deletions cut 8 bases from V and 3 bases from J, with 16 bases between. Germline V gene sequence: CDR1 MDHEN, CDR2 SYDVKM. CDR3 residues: CASGGGGRPNEKLFF. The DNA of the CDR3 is TGTGCCAGCGGAGGGGGGGGTAGGCCTAATGAAAAACTGTTTTTT.

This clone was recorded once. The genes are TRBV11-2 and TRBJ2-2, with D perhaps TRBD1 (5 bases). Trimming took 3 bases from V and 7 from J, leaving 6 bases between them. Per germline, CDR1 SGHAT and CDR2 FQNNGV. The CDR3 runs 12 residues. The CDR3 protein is CASSLGRGELFF. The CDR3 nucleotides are TGTGCCAGCAGCTTGGGGCGCGGGGAGCTGTTTTTT.

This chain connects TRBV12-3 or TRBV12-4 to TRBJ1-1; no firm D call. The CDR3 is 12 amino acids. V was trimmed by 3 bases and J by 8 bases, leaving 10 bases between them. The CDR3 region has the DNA TGTGCCAGCAGTTTTTCTGTCAGGGAAGCTTTCTTT. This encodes CASSFSVREAFF.

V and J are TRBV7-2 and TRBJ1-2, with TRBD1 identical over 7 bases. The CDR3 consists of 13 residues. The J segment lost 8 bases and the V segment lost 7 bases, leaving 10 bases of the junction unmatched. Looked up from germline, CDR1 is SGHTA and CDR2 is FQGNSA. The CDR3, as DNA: TGTGCCAGCACCGAATCGACAGGGAAGGGCTACACCTTC. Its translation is CASTESTGKGYTF.

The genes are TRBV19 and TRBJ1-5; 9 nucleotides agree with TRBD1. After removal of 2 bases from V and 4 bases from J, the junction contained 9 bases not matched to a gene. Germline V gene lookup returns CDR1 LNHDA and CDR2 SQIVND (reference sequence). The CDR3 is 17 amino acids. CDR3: CASSIFAGQGLNQPQHF. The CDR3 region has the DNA TGTGCCAGTAGTATATTTGCAGGACAGGGGCTTAATCAGCCCCAGCATTTT. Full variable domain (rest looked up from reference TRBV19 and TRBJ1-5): DGGITQSPKYLFRKEGQNVTLSCEQNLNHDAMYWYRQDPGQGLRLIYYSQIVNDFQKGDIAEGYSVSREKKESFPLTVTSAQKNPTAFYLCASSIFAGQGLNQPQHFGDGTRLSIL.

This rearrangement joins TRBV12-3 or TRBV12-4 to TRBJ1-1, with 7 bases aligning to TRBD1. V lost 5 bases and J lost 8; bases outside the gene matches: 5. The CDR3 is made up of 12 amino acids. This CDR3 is CASSRDSLEAFF. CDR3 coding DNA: TGTGCCAGCAGTCGGGACAGCTTAGAAGCTTTCTTT.

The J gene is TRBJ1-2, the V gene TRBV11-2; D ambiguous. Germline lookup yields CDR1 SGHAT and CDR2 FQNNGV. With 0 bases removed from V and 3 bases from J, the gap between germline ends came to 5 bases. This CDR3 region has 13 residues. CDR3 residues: CASSLDTDYGYTF. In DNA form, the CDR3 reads TGTGCCAGCAGCTTAGATACAGACTATGGCTACACCTTC.